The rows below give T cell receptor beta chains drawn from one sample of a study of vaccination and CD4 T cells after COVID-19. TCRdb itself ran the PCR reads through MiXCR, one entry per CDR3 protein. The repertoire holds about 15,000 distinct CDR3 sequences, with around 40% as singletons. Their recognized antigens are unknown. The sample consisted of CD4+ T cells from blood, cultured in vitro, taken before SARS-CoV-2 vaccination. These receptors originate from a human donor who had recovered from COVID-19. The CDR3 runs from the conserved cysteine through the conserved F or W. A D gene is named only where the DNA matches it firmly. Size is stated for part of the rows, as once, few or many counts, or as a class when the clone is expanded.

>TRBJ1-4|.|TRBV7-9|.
TGTGCCAGCAGCTTTGGGGCCCCGGGTGAAAAACTGTTTTTT
CASSFGAPGEKLFF
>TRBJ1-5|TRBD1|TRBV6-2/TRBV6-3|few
TGTGCCAGCAGTATTGGACAGGGGGTCCAGCCCCAGCATTTT
CASSIGQGVQPQHF
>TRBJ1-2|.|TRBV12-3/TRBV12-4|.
TGTGCCAGCAGTTCACAGGGTTATGGCTACACCTTC
CASSSQGYGYTF
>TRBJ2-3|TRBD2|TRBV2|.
TGTGCCAGCATAGCGGGAGTGGCAGATACGCAGTATTTT
CASIAGVADTQYF
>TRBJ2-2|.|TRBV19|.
TGTGCCACCCCAAACAGGGCCGGGGAGCTGTTTTTT
CATPNRAGELFF
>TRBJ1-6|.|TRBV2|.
TGTGCCAGCAGTGTGGACAGTCATAATTCACCCCTCCACTTT
CASSVDSHNSPLHF
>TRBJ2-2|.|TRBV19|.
TGTGCCAGTAGTACCCGACCCCGTGGCGGGCCGAACACCGGGGAGCTGTTTTTT
CASSTRPRGGPNTGELFF
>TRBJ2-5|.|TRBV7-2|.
TGTGCCAGCAGTCGTAGCGGACAAGAGACCCAGTACTTC
CASSRSGQETQYF
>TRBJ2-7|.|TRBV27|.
TGTGCCACACACGGAGTGGGGGTCTACGAGCAGTACTTC
CATHGVGVYEQYF
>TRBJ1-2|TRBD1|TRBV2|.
TGTGCCAGCAGTGAAGGGACGGGACAGGGCTATGGCTACGCCTTC
CASSEGTGQGYGYAF
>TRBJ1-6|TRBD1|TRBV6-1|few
TGTGCCAGCAGGACAACCGGGACAGGAGGTGATTCACCCCTCCACTTT
CASRTTGTGGDSPLHF
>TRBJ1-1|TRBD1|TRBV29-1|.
TGCAGCACGGACAGGGGGCTGAACGCTGAAGCTTTCTTT
CSTDRGLNAEAFF
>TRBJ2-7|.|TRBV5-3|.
TGTGCCAGCAGCTTAGATAACTACGAGCAGTACTTC
CASSLDNYEQYF
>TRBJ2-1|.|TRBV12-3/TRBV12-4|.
TGTGCCAGCAGTCCCCTATTTAGCAATGAGCAGTTCTTC
CASSPLFSNEQFF
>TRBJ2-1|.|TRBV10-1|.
TGCGCCAGCAGTGAGTCCAATCCAGGGCCGCGGCCCGCCGGGCAGTTCTTC
CASSESNPGPRPAGQFF
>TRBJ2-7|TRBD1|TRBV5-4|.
TGTGCCAGCAGCCCCCCCGGGACAGGGACCTCCTACGAGCAGTACTTC
CASSPPGTGTSYEQYF
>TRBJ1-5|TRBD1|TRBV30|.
TGTGCCTGGAAGGACAGGCCCAAGGACAGGGGGAAGGGCAATCAGCCCCAGCATTTT
CAWKDRPKDRGKGNQPQHF
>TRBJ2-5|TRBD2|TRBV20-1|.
TGCAGTGCTAGAGCCGCGAAACTAGCGGGGGGGCCAGAGACCCAGTACTTC
CSARAAKLAGGPETQYF
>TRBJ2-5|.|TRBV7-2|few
TGTGCCAGCAGCTTAGCTTCGTGGGAGACCCAGTACTTC
CASSLASWETQYF
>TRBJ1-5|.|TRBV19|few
TGTGCCAGTAGTATTTTGGGGGCACATCAGCCCCAGCATTTT
CASSILGAHQPQHF
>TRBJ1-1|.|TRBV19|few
TGTGCCAGTACGGGATCTTACACTGAAGCTTTCTTT
CASTGSYTEAFF
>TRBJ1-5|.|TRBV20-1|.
TGCAGTGCTCTCTGGGGTCAGCCCCAGCATTTT
CSALWGQPQHF
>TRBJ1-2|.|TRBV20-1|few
TGCAGTGCTAGACTTCAGGAGACATACACCTTC
CSARLQETYTF
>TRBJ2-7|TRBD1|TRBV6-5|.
TGTGCCAGCAGTTACCCCGGACAGGGTTCCCACGAGCAGTACTTC
CASSYPGQGSHEQYF
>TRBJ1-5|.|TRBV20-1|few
TGCAGTGCTAGAGCGGGAGCAGGTAATCAGCCCCAGCATTTT
CSARAGAGNQPQHF
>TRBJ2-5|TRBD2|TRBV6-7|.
TGTGCCAGCAGTTACTCAACAGCGGGAGGTCGTTTTCGGGTCCAAGAGACCCAGTACTTC
CASSYSTAGGRFRVQETQYF
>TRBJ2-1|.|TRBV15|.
TGTGCCACCAGTCCTAGGGGAAATGAGCAGTTCTTC
CATSPRGNEQFF
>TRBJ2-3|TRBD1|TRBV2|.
TGTGCCAGCAGCCTGGGACAGGGAGATACGCAGTATTTT
CASSLGQGDTQYF
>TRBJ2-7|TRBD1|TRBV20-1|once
TGCAGTGCTAGAGCAGACAGGGGCCCCTACGAGCAGTACTTC
CSARADRGPYEQYF
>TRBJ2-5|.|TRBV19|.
TGTGCCAGTAGTATTGGGGGGAACCAAGAGACCCAGTACTTC
CASSIGGNQETQYF
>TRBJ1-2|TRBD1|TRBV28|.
TGTGCCAGCAGGGGCCCGGGACAGACTAACTATGGCTACACCTTC
CASRGPGQTNYGYTF
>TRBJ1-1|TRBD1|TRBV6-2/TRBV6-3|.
TGTGCCAGCAGTTACCCGTCAGGGGGCCAGAGAGAAGCTTTCTTT
CASSYPSGGQREAFF
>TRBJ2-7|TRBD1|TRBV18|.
TGTGCCAGCTCTTGGGGACAGGGGGGCTCCTACGAGCAGTACTTC
CASSWGQGGSYEQYF
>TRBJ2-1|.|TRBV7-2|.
TGTGCCAGCAGCCGAGCCAATGAGCAGTTCTTC
CASSRANEQFF
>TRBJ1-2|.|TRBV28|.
TGTGCCAGCAGTTTTAACTATGGCTACACCTTC
CASSFNYGYTF
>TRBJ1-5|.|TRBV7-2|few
TGTGCCAGCAGCCCTCGGGAAGGGCACCAGCCCCAGCATTTT
CASSPREGHQPQHF
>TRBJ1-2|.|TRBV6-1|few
TGTGCCAGCAGCGCCCTTTATGGCTACACCTTC
CASSALYGYTF
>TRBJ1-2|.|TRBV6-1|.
TGTGCCAGCACCCTGGACAGTGCTAACTATGGCTACACCTTC
CASTLDSANYGYTF
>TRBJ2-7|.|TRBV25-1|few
TGTGCCAGCAGTGAATCTCGGGGTCCCTACGAGCAGTACTTC
CASSESRGPYEQYF
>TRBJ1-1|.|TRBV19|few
TGTGCCAGTAGAAGTCCAGGGACGGGAACTGAAGCTTTCTTT
CASRSPGTGTEAFF
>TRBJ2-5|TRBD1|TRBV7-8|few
TGTGCCAGCAGCTCACGGACAGGGCAAGAGACCCAGTACTTC
CASSSRTGQETQYF
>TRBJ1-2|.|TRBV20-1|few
TGCAGTGCTAGATCGAGAGAGGGGATAAACTATGGCTACACCTTC
CSARSREGINYGYTF
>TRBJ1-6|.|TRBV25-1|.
TGTGCCAGCAGTGTCCCCGGGGGGGATTCACCCCTCCACTTT
CASSVPGGDSPLHF
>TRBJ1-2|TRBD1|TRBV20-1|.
TGCAGTGCCCCCGGGACAGTCTATGGCTACACCTTC
CSAPGTVYGYTF
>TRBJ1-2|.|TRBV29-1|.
TGCAGCGTTGACTATGGCTACACCTTC
CSVDYGYTF
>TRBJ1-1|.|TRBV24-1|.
TGTGCCACCAGTGATTTGCAGGGCAAAGCTTTCTTT
CATSDLQGKAFF
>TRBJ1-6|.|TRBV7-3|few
TGTGCCAGCAGCCCTCAGGGGTCGAATAATTCACCCCTCCACTTT
CASSPQGSNNSPLHF
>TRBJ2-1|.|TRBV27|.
TGTGCCAGCAGTCAGGCTAGCTCCTACAATGAGCAGTTCTTC
CASSQASSYNEQFF
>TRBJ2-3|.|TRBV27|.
TGTGCCAGCAGTAAGGACTACGGTCCAGATACGCAGTATTTT
CASSKDYGPDTQYF
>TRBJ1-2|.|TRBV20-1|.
TGCAGTGCTATAGTAGGGGGTAGATCTAACTATGGCTACACCTTC
CSAIVGGRSNYGYTF
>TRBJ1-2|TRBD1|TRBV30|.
TGTGCCTGTTATGACCGGGACAGGGTTAGCTACACCTTC
CACYDRDRVSYTF
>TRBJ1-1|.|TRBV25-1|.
TGTGCCAGCAGTGAACGTCGTGTAGCTTTCTTT
CASSERRVAFF
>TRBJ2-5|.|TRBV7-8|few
TGTGCCAGCAGCTTAGGACAGGCAGGGGAGACCCAGTACTTC
CASSLGQAGETQYF
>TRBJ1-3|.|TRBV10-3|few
TGTGCCATCAGTGTAAGGCAGGGGTCGGACACCATATATTTT
CAISVRQGSDTIYF
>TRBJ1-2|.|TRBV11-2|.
TGTGCCAGCAGCTTAGATGCTGGATTCGACTATGGCTACACCTTC
CASSLDAGFDYGYTF
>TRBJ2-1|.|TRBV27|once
TGTGCCAGCACCCCGCGAGGGACGGCCCTCAATGAGCAGTTCTTC
CASTPRGTALNEQFF
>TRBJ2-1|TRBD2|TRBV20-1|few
TGCAGTGCTAGAAGGGGTTGGGGGGGATCCTACAATGAGCAGTTCTTC
CSARRGWGGSYNEQFF
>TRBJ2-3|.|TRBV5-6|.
TGTGCCAGCAGCTTGGAAGGCAGGAGCACAGATACGCAGTATTTT
CASSLEGRSTDTQYF
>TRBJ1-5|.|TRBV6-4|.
TGTGCCAGCAGGTGCCTGGATCTGTCATGCAATCAGCCCCAGCATTTT
CASRCLDLSCNQPQHF